Listed below are T cell receptor beta chains from one sample, sequenced in a study of OX40 agonist ivuxolimab in advanced cancers. Repertoires were generated with immunoSEQ multiplex PCR, while TCRdb's copy carries only in-frame clones and drops some. The sample has about 120,000 clones, 93% seen once. This specimen was CD4+ or CD8+ T cells sorted from blood, taken in a trial of the OX40 agonist ivuxolimab. The receptors come from an adult with an advanced solid tumor such as melanoma, head and neck, liver or kidney cancer. The CDR3 runs from the conserved cysteine through the conserved F or W. Fields, in order: J gene, V gene, D gene, clone size, CDR3 protein, CDR3 DNA. D genes are given only for firm matches. Only some rows state a clone size, as once, few, many or a class for expanded clones.

J: TRBJ1-1
V: TRBV7-9
D: .
size: .
CDR3: CASSLDLGVGTEAFF
DNA: TGTGCCAGCAGCTTAGACTTAGGGGTCGGCACTGAAGCTTTCTTT

J: TRBJ2-1
V: TRBV15
D: .
size: .
CDR3: CATSRGGSKSLEQFF
DNA: TGTGCCACCAGCAGAGGGGGGTCTAAGAGTCTTGAGCAGTTCTTC

J: TRBJ1-1
V: TRBV5-1
D: .
size: .
CDR3: CASSLAGQQNTEAFF
DNA: TGCGCCAGCAGCTTGGCCGGACAGCAGAACACTGAAGCTTTCTTT

J: TRBJ2-1
V: TRBV6-6
D: TRBD2
size: .
CDR3: CASRTPTSGNHNEQFF
DNA: TGTGCCAGCAGGACTCCGACTAGCGGGAATCACAATGAGCAGTTCTTC

J: TRBJ2-4
V: TRBV7-2
D: .
size: .
CDR3: CASSLGGQGKNIQYF
DNA: TGTGCCAGCAGCTTAGGGGGGCAGGGCAAAAACATTCAGTACTTC

J: TRBJ1-6
V: TRBV7-9
D: .
size: .
CDR3: CASSPRREYSPLHF
DNA: TGTGCCAGCAGCCCCCGGAGGGAATATTCACCCCTCCACTTT

J: TRBJ2-7
V: TRBV5-6
D: .
size: .
CDR3: CASSFGGTYEQYF
DNA: TGTGCCAGCAGCTTTGGGGGGACCTACGAGCAGTACTTC

J: TRBJ2-2
V: TRBV7-9
D: .
size: .
CDR3: CASSLVTLGATGELFF
DNA: TGTGCCAGCAGCTTAGTAACCCTAGGGGCAACCGGGGAGCTGTTTTTT

J: TRBJ2-3
V: TRBV29-1
D: .
size: .
CDR3: CSVEGPSTDTQYF
DNA: TGCAGCGTTGAGGGACCTAGCACAGATACGCAGTATTTT

J: TRBJ1-5
V: TRBV19
D: .
size: few
CDR3: CASSTQGLSNQPQHF
DNA: TGTGCCAGTAGTACACAGGGACTAAGCAATCAGCCCCAGCATTTT

J: TRBJ1-5
V: TRBV7-2
D: TRBD1
size: .
CDR3: CASSLGQGGQPQHF
DNA: TGTGCCAGCAGCTTAGGACAGGGTGGTCAGCCCCAGCATTTT

J: TRBJ2-7
V: TRBV7-9
D: .
size: .
CDR3: CASSLVAETTYEQYF
DNA: TGTGCCAGCAGCTTAGTGGCAGAGACAACCTACGAGCAGTACTTC

J: TRBJ1-5
V: TRBV29-1
D: TRBD1
size: once
CDR3: CSALTGGGNQPQHF
DNA: TGCAGCGCCCTTACAGGGGGGGGCAATCAGCCCCAGCATTTT

J: TRBJ2-1
V: TRBV5-1
D: .
size: .
CDR3: CASSLAPGTYNEQFF
DNA: TGCGCCAGCAGCTTGGCCCCAGGGACCTACAATGAGCAGTTCTTC

J: TRBJ2-5
V: TRBV2
D: TRBD2
size: .
CDR3: CASRMTSGSGETQYF
DNA: TGTGCCAGCCGCATGACTAGCGGGAGTGGGGAGACCCAGTACTTC

J: TRBJ1-2
V: TRBV7-2
D: TRBD1
size: .
CDR3: CASRRQGDGYTF
DNA: TGTGCCAGCAGGCGACAGGGTGATGGCTACACCTTC

J: TRBJ1-1
V: TRBV18
D: .
size: .
CDR3: CASSADRMNTEAFF
DNA: TGTGCCAGCTCCGCCGACAGGATGAACACTGAAGCTTTCTTT

J: TRBJ2-7
V: TRBV28
D: .
size: .
CDR3: CASSFGPPKYF
DNA: TGTGCCAGCAGTTTCGGCCCCCCGAAGTACTTC

J: TRBJ1-2
V: TRBV19
D: .
size: .
CDR3: CASSTPGVPNYGYTF
DNA: TGTGCCAGTAGTACACCAGGGGTCCCTAACTATGGCTACACCTTC

J: TRBJ1-1
V: TRBV7-9
D: TRBD1
size: .
CDR3: CASSQAGGRTEAFF
DNA: TGTGCCAGCAGCCAGGCAGGGGGAAGAACTGAAGCTTTCTTT

J: TRBJ1-4
V: TRBV6-6
D: .
size: .
CDR3: CASSYVENEKLFF
DNA: TGTGCCAGCAGTTACGTGGAGAATGAAAAACTGTTTTTT

J: TRBJ2-3
V: TRBV7-2
D: TRBD2
size: .
CDR3: CASSLANLAGTDTQYF
DNA: TGTGCCAGCAGCTTAGCGAATCTAGCGGGGACAGATACGCAGTATTTT

J: TRBJ1-1
V: TRBV11-2
D: .
size: .
CDR3: CASSLDKYTEAFF
DNA: TGTGCCAGCAGCTTAGACAAATACACTGAAGCTTTCTTT

J: TRBJ1-5
V: TRBV27
D: TRBD1
size: .
CDR3: CASMDRVGISNQPQHF
DNA: TGTGCCAGTATGGACAGGGTTGGAATTAGCAATCAGCCCCAGCATTTT

J: TRBJ2-1
V: TRBV9
D: TRBD2
size: .
CDR3: CASSVVPAGNYNEQFF
DNA: TGTGCCAGCAGCGTAGTTCCAGCGGGAAACTACAATGAGCAGTTCTTC